This is a list of T cell receptor beta chains from one sample in a study of Ad26.COV2.S vaccination and SARS-CoV-2 variants. The method was immunoSEQ multiplex PCR; TCRdb's version includes in-frame clones alone and lacks a portion of them. This sample has about 350,000 clones, with around 88% found just once. The sample was peripheral blood, taken in a trial of Ad26.COV2.S vaccine versus placebo. The receptors shown here come from a person between 18 and 60 years old who received the Ad26.COV2.S COVID-19 vaccine or a placebo. Each CDR3 is given with its conserved first and last residue.

V | CDR3
TRBV7-9 | CASSLRGTAGELFF
TRBV5-1 | CASSPQSGSSYNEQFF
TRBV11-2 | CASSLWVDEQFF
TRBV5-1 | CASSGLEVPGVEQYF
TRBV6-6 | CASTIGASGKNEQFF
TRBV7-9 | CASSLKFKDQTLSTGELFF
TRBV28 | CASSPDRAAMSTNEKLFF
TRBV4-2 | CASSQDRGQEIYEQYF
TRBV19 | CATSDSQLRGNEQFF
TRBV10-3 | CAISETSGSQETQYF
TRBV3-1/TRBV3-2 | CASSLAADTQYF